A single sample gave rise to the 6 T cell receptor beta chains below, sequenced in a study of T cell changes during pregnancy in multiple sclerosis. TCRdb keeps only in-frame clones here, not all; method: immunoSEQ multiplex PCR. The sample consists of about 44,000 clones, 90% to 95% of them appearing once. This specimen consisted of CD4+ T cells from peripheral blood mononuclear cells, obtained in the first trimester of pregnancy. The receptors were sampled from a female donor with multiple sclerosis, enrolled in a pregnancy study.

This clone is a singleton in its sample. The chain carries TRBV5-5 and TRBJ2-5, with D maybe TRBD1 (6 bases). Trimming removed 4 bases at V and 1 base at J, with 17 bases between. The CDR3 totals 16 residues. The germline V gene has CDR1 SGHKS and CDR2 YYEKEE (reference sequence). The CDR3 DNA is TGTGCCAGCAGCCCCCCGACAGGTACCCTCCAAGAGACCCAGTACTTC. Its translation: CASSPPTGTLQETQYF.

This chain uses TRBV2 with TRBJ2-4, with D tentatively TRBD2 (5 bases). V gave up 8 bases and J gave up 3 bases, with 20 bases separating them. There are 16 residues in the CDR3. CDR1 SNHLY and CDR2 FYNNEI come from the germline V gene. The CDR3 bases are TGTGCCAGCGGGTTTGGCCTAGCCATAGGCAAAAACATTCAGTACTTC. Encoded protein: CASGFGLAIGKNIQYF.

This chain joins TRBV7-9 and TRBJ1-1, with TRBD1 as a possible D gene (5 bases). V lost 4 bases and J lost 0, with 9 bases in between. This CDR3 has 14 amino acids. Germline assignment: CDR1 SEHNR and CDR2 FQNEAQ (reference sequence). CDR3 nucleotides: TGTGCCAGCAGCTACGCAGGGATGAACACTGAAGCTTTCTTT. Its protein product is CASSYAGMNTEAFF.

The rearrangement links TRBV7-2 to TRBJ1-3; no firm D call. The V gene's germline CDR1 is SGHTA and CDR2 FQGNSA. There are 14 residues in the CDR3. Between the trimmed V and J ends, which lost 2 bases and 0 bases, there was a span of 5 bases. The CDR3 sequence: CASSLQHSGNTIYF. Here the CDR3 DNA reads TGTGCCAGCAGCTTACAACACTCTGGAAACACCATATATTTT.

As for this clone: The junction does not match germline at one end; this may be a read error. This chain connects TRBV2 to TRBJ2-7; 9 bases are shared with TRBD1. CDR1 and CDR2 (germline): SNHLY, FYNNEI. The CDR3 covers 13 residues. CDR3 sequence reads: CAGRQGELYEQYF. The DNA of the CDR3 is TGTGCCGGCAGACAGGGGGAACTGTACGAGCAGTACTTC.

This clone was seen once. V usage is TRBV25-1 and J usage is TRBJ1-1; no reliable D call. The CDR3 contains 15 residues. Germline V gene lookup returns CDR1 MGHDK and CDR2 SYGVNS. The V gene lost 0 bases and the J gene lost 1 base, with 9 bases spanning the gap. CDR3 sequence reads: CASSEYRQRNTEAFF. The CDR3 DNA reads TGTGCCAGCAGTGAATATCGGCAGCGGAACACTGAAGCTTTCTTT.